These T cell receptor beta chains were read from a single sample in a study of control samples from healthy donors and cancer patients. TCRdb keeps only in-frame clones here, not all; method: immunoSEQ multiplex PCR. The sample lists about 120,000 clones, around 88% seen once, with around 3.4% in the top ten. Source material: blood. Receptor source: a man in his forties in good health. CDR3s include the opening cysteine and the closing phenylalanine or tryptophan. D genes are given only for firm matches. The listing skips clone size in some rows; elsewhere it reads once, few, many or a size class.

CDR3	DNA	J	V	D	size
CASSSMGGVTDTQYF	TGTGCCAGCAGCTCCATGGGGGGTGTTACAGATACGCAGTATTTT	TRBJ2-3	TRBV7-3	NA	NA
CASSLRTAAYNEQFF	TGTGCCAGCAGCTTGCGGACAGCTGCCTACAATGAGCAGTTCTTC	TRBJ2-1	TRBV7-9	NA	NA
CASSYGVLDEQYF	TGTGCCAGCAGCTATGGCGTGTTAGACGAGCAGTACTTC	TRBJ2-7	TRBV3-1/TRBV3-2	NA	NA
CAWSTDPRETQYF	TGTGCCTGGAGTACTGACCCGAGGGAGACCCAGTACTTC	TRBJ2-5	TRBV30	NA	NA
CASSLGAGGNEQFF	TGTGCCAGCAGCCTCGGAGCGGGGGGCAATGAGCAGTTCTTC	TRBJ2-1	TRBV28	TRBD2	NA
CASSLSGQNTEAFF	TGCGCCAGCAGCTTAAGTGGCCAAAACACTGAAGCTTTCTTT	TRBJ1-1	TRBV5-1	NA	few
CASSTMTGVNYGYTF	TGTGCCAGCAGCACCATGACAGGGGTTAACTATGGCTACACCTTC	TRBJ1-2	TRBV5-4	TRBD1	NA
CASSTLTGGRGTQYF	TGTGCCAGTAGTACCTTGACAGGGGGAAGAGGTACGCAGTATTTT	TRBJ2-3	TRBV19	TRBD1	NA
CASSSPPPTNTEAFF	TGTGCCAGCAGCTCCCCACCCCCTACGAACACTGAAGCTTTCTTT	TRBJ1-1	TRBV7-2	NA	NA
CASSESAARYEQYF	TGCGCCAGCAGTGAGTCGGCGGCGCGGTACGAGCAGTACTTC	TRBJ2-7	TRBV10-2	NA	once
CASSLSRADLEKLFF	TGTGCCAGCAGCTTAAGTCGGGCAGATCTTGAAAAACTGTTTTTT	TRBJ1-4	TRBV7-9	NA	few
CSVRTGAGTEAFF	TGCAGCGTGCGAACCGGGGCGGGCACTGAAGCTTTCTTT	TRBJ1-1	TRBV29-1	NA	NA
CASSLADLGAGELFF	TGTGCCAGCAGCTTAGCGGACTTAGGGGCCGGGGAGCTGTTTTTT	TRBJ2-2	TRBV7-9	NA	NA
CSVSDLPRTGYYTF	TGCAGCGTCTCAGACCTTCCGAGGACAGGATACTACACCTTC	TRBJ1-2	TRBV29-1	TRBD1	NA
CASSFHRDRDYGYTF	TGTGCCAGCAGCTTTCATCGGGACAGGGACTATGGCTACACCTTC	TRBJ1-2	TRBV7-9	TRBD1	NA
CASSEGQFTQPQHF	TGTGCCAGCAGCGAAGGACAGTTTACTCAGCCCCAGCATTTT	TRBJ1-5	TRBV4-2	NA	NA
CASSLPPRATNEKLFF	TGTGCCAGCAGTTTACCCCCCCGAGCAACTAATGAAAAACTGTTTTTT	TRBJ1-4	TRBV27	NA	NA
CAWFPSLFYSGNTIYF	TGTGCCTGGTTCCCCTCTCTTTTCTACTCTGGAAACACCATATATTTT	TRBJ1-3	TRBV30	NA	once
CASSKEGWPYNEQFF	TGTGCCAGCAGCAAGGAGGGGTGGCCCTACAATGAGCAGTTCTTC	TRBJ2-1	TRBV4-2	NA	NA
CASSIRNRAGVETQYF	TGTGCCAGTAGTATTCGGAACAGGGCAGGGGTAGAGACCCAGTACTTC	TRBJ2-5	TRBV19	NA	NA
CASIGQGFREQYF	TGTGCCAGCATCGGACAGGGGTTCCGGGAGCAGTACTTC	TRBJ2-7	TRBV28	TRBD1	NA
CASSFPQGHGYTF	TGTGCCAGCAGCTTTCCACAGGGGCATGGCTACACCTTC	TRBJ1-2	TRBV13	TRBD1	once
CASSGGQGNQPQHF	TGTGCCAGCAGCGGGGGACAGGGCAATCAGCCCCAGCATTTT	TRBJ1-5	TRBV6-5	TRBD1	NA
CASSDGGIGKNIQYF	TGTGCCAGCAGTGATGGGGGTATTGGCAAAAACATTCAGTACTTC	TRBJ2-4	TRBV6-1	NA	once
CASSLLAGGPSKNIQYF	TGCGCCAGCAGCTTGCTTGCGGGGGGGCCTTCCAAAAACATTCAGTACTTC	TRBJ2-4	TRBV5-1	TRBD2	NA
CASKLSYEQYF	TGCGCCAGCAAGTTGTCTTACGAGCAGTACTTC	TRBJ2-7	TRBV10-1	NA	NA
CASRRTGPGLAGGPRNEQFF	TGTGCCAGTAGGAGAACAGGACCGGGACTAGCGGGGGGGCCTAGGAATGAGCAGTTCTTC	TRBJ2-1	TRBV19	TRBD2	NA
CATSDFTATYEQYF	TGTGCCACCAGTGATTTTACGGCAACCTACGAGCAGTACTTC	TRBJ2-7	TRBV24-1	NA	few
CASSLGDDSPGELFF	TGTGCCAGCTCACTGGGGGACGACTCGCCCGGGGAGCTGTTTTTT	TRBJ2-2	TRBV18	NA	NA
CASSLGASGADTQYF	TGTGCCAGCAGCTTAGGGGCTAGCGGGGCAGATACGCAGTATTTT	TRBJ2-3	TRBV7-6	TRBD2	NA
CASRLYGDTQYF	TGTGCCAGCAGGCTCTATGGAGATACGCAGTATTTT	TRBJ2-3	TRBV12-3/TRBV12-4	NA	once
CASSLLGLRTEAFF	TGTGCCAGCAGTTTACTGGGCCTTAGGACTGAAGCTTTCTTT	TRBJ1-1	TRBV27	NA	NA
CASSYSTANTGELFF	TGTGCCAGCAGTTACTCGACAGCTAACACCGGGGAGCTGTTTTTT	TRBJ2-2	TRBV6-5	NA	NA
CASSPTFLAGVYNEQFF	TGTGCCAGCAGCCCCACGTTTTTAGCGGGGGTCTACAATGAGCAGTTCTTC	TRBJ2-1	TRBV3-1/TRBV3-2	TRBD2	NA
CASSPSTGLVSYEQYF	TGTGCCAGCAGCCCATCTACGGGACTGGTTTCCTACGAGCAGTACTTC	TRBJ2-7	TRBV11-1	NA	NA
CASSPSGGRYNEQFF	TGTGCCAGCAGCCCTTCGGGGGGCCGCTACAATGAGCAGTTCTTC	TRBJ2-1	TRBV5-4	NA	NA
CASSQRTGITGNTIYF	TGCGCCAGCAGCCAGAGGACAGGGATAACGGGAAACACCATATATTTT	TRBJ1-3	TRBV4-1	TRBD1	NA
CASSQPRRRNTEAFF	TGCGCCAGCAGCCAGCCGCGGAGGAGGAACACTGAAGCTTTCTTT	TRBJ1-1	TRBV4-1	NA	NA
CASSWEHNQPQHF	TGTGCCAGTAGTTGGGAACACAATCAGCCCCAGCATTTT	TRBJ1-5	TRBV19	NA	NA
CASSSSGEPDTQYF	TGTGCCAGCAGCTCTAGCGGGGAACCAGATACGCAGTATTTT	TRBJ2-3	TRBV11-3	TRBD2	NA
CASSEGTISYEQYF	TGTGCCAGCAGTGAAGGGACAATCTCCTACGAGCAGTACTTC	TRBJ2-7	TRBV6-1	NA	NA
CASSLKGASNYGYTF	TGTGCCAGCAGTTTAAAAGGGGCGAGTAACTATGGCTACACCTTC	TRBJ1-2	TRBV6-5	NA	NA
CASSLAFPNYGYTF	TGTGCCAGCAGCTTAGCGTTCCCTAACTATGGCTACACCTTC	TRBJ1-2	TRBV7-8	NA	NA
CATSDLGRGGSDTQYF	TGTGCCACCAGTGATTTAGGGCGGGGGGGGAGTGATACGCAGTATTTT	TRBJ2-3	TRBV24-1	TRBD2	NA
CASSLLAYGYTF	TGTGCCAGCAGCTTACTCGCTTATGGCTACACCTTC	TRBJ1-2	TRBV7-2	NA	NA
CASSPPLPGDTQYF	TGTGCCAGCAGCCCCCCACTCCCAGGGGATACGCAGTATTTT	TRBJ2-3	TRBV7-2	NA	NA
CASSSWTGNTGELFF	TGTGCCAGCAGTTCTTGGACAGGGAACACCGGGGAGCTGTTTTTT	TRBJ2-2	TRBV6-5	TRBD1	NA
CASSLGRGSGEKLFF	TGTGCCAGCAGCTTAGGGAGGGGTTCTGGTGAAAAACTGTTTTTT	TRBJ1-4	TRBV7-9	NA	once
CSASQGGIDTQYF	TGCAGTGCTAGTCAAGGGGGCATAGATACGCAGTATTTT	TRBJ2-3	TRBV20-1	TRBD1	once
CASSTTVTEAFF	TGTGCCAGCAGCACGACAGTGACTGAAGCTTTCTTT	TRBJ1-1	TRBV7-3	NA	NA
CASSQGTGYSGELFF	TGTGCCAGCAGTCAGGGGACAGGGTACAGCGGGGAGCTGTTTTTT	TRBJ2-2	TRBV6-5	TRBD1	NA
CASRSLGQGSEKLFF	TGTGCCAGCAGGTCACTCGGCCAGGGTAGTGAAAAACTGTTTTTT	TRBJ1-4	TRBV6-5	NA	NA
CASSSSGTGADTQYF	TGTGCCAGCAGCTCCTCCGGGACAGGGGCAGATACGCAGTATTTT	TRBJ2-3	TRBV7-3	TRBD1	NA
CASSLSLVDTQYF	TGTGCCAGCAGTTTATCGTTGGTGGATACGCAGTATTTT	TRBJ2-3	TRBV12-3/TRBV12-4	NA	NA
CASSETGGLNYGYTF	TGCGCCAGCAGTGAAACTGGGGGCTTGAACTATGGCTACACCTTC	TRBJ1-2	TRBV10-2	NA	NA
CASSIGRLDEQYF	TGTGCCAGTAGTATTGGAAGGCTCGACGAGCAGTACTTC	TRBJ2-7	TRBV19	NA	NA
CAWSVLGVTTEAFF	TGTGCCTGGAGTGTATTAGGGGTGACGACTGAAGCTTTCTTT	TRBJ1-1	TRBV30	NA	NA